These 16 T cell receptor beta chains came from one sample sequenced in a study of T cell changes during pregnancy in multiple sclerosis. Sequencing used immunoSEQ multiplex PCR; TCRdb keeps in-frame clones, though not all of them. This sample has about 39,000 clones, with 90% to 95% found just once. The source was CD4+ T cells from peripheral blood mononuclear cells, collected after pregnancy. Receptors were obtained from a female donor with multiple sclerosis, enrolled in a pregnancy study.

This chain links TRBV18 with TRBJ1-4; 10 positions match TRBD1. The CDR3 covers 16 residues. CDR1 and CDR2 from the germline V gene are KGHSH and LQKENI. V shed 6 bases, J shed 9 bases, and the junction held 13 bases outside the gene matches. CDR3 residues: CASSPGQGIQGKKLFF. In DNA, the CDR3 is TGTGCCAGCTCCCCGGGACAGGGGATCCAAGGGAAAAAACTGTTTTTT.

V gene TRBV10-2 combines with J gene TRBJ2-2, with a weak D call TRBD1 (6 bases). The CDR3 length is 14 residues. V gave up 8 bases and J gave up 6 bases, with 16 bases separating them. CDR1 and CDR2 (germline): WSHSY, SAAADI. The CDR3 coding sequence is TGCGCCAGCTCTCCCGGGACAAGGCCCGGGGAGCTGTTTTTT. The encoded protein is CASSPGTRPGELFF.

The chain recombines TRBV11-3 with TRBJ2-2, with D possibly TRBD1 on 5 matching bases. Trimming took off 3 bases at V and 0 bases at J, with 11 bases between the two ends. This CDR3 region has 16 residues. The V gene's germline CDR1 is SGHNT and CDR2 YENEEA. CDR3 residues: CASSFRTPSNTGELFF. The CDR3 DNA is TGTGCCAGCAGCTTTCGGACACCTTCGAACACCGGGGAGCTGTTTTTT.

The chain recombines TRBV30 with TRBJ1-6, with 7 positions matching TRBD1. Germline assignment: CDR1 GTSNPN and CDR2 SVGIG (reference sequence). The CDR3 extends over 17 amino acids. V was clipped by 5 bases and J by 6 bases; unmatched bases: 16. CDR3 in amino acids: CAWATGRAYRGNSPLHF. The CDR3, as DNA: TGTGCCTGGGCTACGGGCAGGGCGTACAGGGGTAATTCACCCCTCCACTTT.

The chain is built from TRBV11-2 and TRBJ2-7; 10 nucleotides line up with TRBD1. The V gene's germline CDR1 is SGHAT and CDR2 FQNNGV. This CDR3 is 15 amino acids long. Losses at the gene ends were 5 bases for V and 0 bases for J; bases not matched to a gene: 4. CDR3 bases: TGTGCCAGCAGCACCCGGGACAGGGGCTCCTACGAGCAGTACTTC. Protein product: CASSTRDRGSYEQYF.

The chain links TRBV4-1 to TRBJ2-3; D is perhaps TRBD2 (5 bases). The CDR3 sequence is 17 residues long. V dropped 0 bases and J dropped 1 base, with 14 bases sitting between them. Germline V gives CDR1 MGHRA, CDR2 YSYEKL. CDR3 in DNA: TGCGCCAGCAGCCAAGAACGAGTGGATAGCGGCACAGATACGCAGTATTTT. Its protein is CASSQERVDSGTDTQYF.

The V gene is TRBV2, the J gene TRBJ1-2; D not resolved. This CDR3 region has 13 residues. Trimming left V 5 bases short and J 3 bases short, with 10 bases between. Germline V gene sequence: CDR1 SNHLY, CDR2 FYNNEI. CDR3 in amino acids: CASSPRGDYGYTF. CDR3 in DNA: TGTGCCAGCAGTCCTCGGGGTGACTATGGCTACACCTTC. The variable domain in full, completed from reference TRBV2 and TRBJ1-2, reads EPEVTQTPSHQVTQMGQEVILRCVPISNHLYFYWYRQILGQKVEFLVSFYNNEISEKSEIFDDQFSVERPDGSNFTLKIRSTKLEDSAMYFCASSPRGDYGYTFGSGTRLTVV.

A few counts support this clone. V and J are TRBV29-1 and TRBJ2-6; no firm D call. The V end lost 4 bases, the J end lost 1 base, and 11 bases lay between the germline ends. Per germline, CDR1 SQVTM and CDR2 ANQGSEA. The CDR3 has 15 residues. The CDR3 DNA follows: TGCAGCGTTGCACAGATTGAGTCTGGGGCCAACGTCCTGACTTTC. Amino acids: CSVAQIESGANVLTF. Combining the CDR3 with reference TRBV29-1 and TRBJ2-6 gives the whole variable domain SAVISQKPSRDICQRGTSLTIQCQVDSQVTMMFWYRQQPGQSLTLIATANQGSEATYESGFVIDKFPISRPNLTFSTLTVSNMSPEDSSIYLCSVAQIESGANVLTFGAGSRLTVL.

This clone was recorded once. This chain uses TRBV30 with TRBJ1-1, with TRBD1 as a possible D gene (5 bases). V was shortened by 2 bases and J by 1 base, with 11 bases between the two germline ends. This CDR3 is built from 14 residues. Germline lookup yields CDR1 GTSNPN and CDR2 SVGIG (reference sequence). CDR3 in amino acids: CAWSPGHGNTEAFF. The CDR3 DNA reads TGTGCCTGGAGTCCCGGACACGGGAACACTGAAGCTTTCTTT.

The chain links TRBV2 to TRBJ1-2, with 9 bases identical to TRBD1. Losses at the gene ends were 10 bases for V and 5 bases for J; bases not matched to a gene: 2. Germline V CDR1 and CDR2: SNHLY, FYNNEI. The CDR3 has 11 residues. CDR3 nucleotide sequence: TGTGCCACCGGACAGGGGTATGGCTACACCTTC. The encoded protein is CATGQGYGYTF.

The CDR3 region has the DNA TGTGCCAGTTACAGGGGTCCCTACGAGCAGTACTTC. It codes for CASYRGPYEQYF. The chain carries TRBV2 and TRBJ2-7, with TRBD1 matching over 7 bases. This CDR3 is 12 amino acids long. Germline assignment: CDR1 SNHLY and CDR2 FYNNEI. Trimming took 9 bases from V and 2 from J; bases not matched to a gene: 4.

The CDR3: CASRRDRAYEQYF. CDR3 in DNA: TGTGCCAGCAGGAGGGACAGGGCCTACGAGCAGTACTTC. The chain combines TRBV27 with TRBJ2-7, with TRBD1 matching over 9 bases. Germline V lookup: CDR1 MNHEY, CDR2 SMNVEV (reference sequence). V lost 6 bases, J lost 2 bases, and 2 bases stayed unmatched. CDR3 length: 13 amino acids.

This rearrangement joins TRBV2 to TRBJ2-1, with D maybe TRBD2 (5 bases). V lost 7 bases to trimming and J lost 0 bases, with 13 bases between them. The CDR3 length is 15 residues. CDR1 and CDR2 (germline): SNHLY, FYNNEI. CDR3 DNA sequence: TGTGCCAGCACCGAGACTGGGAGCTCCTACAATGAGCAGTTCTTC. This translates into CASTETGSSYNEQFF.

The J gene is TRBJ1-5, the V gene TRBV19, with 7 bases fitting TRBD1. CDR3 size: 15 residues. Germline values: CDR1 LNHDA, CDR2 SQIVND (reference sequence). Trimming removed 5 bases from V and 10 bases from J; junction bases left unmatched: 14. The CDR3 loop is CASSLRDSSISPQHF. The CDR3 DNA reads TGTGCCAGTAGTCTCCGGGACAGTAGCATCAGCCCCCAGCATTTT.

The CDR3 DNA sequence: TGTGCCAGCAGTTACGGCCCCAGACAGCCCCAGCATTTT. It is translated as CASSYGPRQPQHF. The gene calls are TRBV6-5 and TRBJ1-5; D unresolved. Germline loops: CDR1 MNHEY, CDR2 SVGAGI. The length of the CDR3 is 13 residues. Trimming stripped 2 bases from V and 7 bases from J, with 9 bases between.

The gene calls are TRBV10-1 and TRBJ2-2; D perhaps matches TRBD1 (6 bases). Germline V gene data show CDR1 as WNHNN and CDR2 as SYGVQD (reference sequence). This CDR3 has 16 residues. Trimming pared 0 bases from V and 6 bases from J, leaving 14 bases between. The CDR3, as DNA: TGCGCCAGCAGTGAGTCGAAAGGGGGTAGGGCCGGGGAGCTGTTTTTT. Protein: CASSESKGGRAGELFF.